These T cell receptor beta chains were read from a single sample in a study of OX40 agonist ivuxolimab in advanced cancers. Repertoires were generated with immunoSEQ multiplex PCR, while TCRdb's copy carries only in-frame clones and drops some. The table includes about 100,000 clones, about 89% detected once. This material consisted of CD4+ or CD8+ T cells sorted from blood, taken in a trial of the OX40 agonist ivuxolimab. The receptors shown here come from an adult with an advanced solid tumor such as melanoma, head and neck, liver or kidney cancer. The CDR3 runs from the conserved cysteine through the conserved F or W. A D gene is named only where the DNA matches it firmly. Rows give clone size only sometimes, using once, few, many, or a class for an expanded clone.

v_call	d_call	cdr3_length	clone_size	j_call	cdr3_aa	cdr3_nt
TRBV7-9	TRBD1	17	once	TRBJ1-6	CASSLETNRGYNSPLHF	TGTGCCAGCAGCTTAGAAACAAACAGGGGCTATAATTCACCCCTCCACTTT
TRBV7-2	NA	12	NA	TRBJ1-1	CASSSRGWEAFF	TGTGCCAGCAGCTCACGTGGGTGGGAAGCTTTCTTT
TRBV2	NA	15	NA	TRBJ1-2	CASSEVVEPAYGYTF	TGTGCCAGCAGTGAAGTTGTCGAACCCGCCTATGGCTACACCTTC
TRBV11-3	TRBD1	11	once	TRBJ1-1	CASSLGQGAFF	TGTGCCAGCAGCTTAGGACAGGGAGCTTTCTTT
TRBV10-3	NA	16	NA	TRBJ1-5	CAISETSMTANQPQHF	TGTGCCATCAGTGAGACCTCGATGACGGCTAATCAGCCCCAGCATTTT
TRBV19	NA	13	NA	TRBJ1-5	CASNPVGNQPQHF	TGTGCCAGCAATCCAGTCGGCAATCAGCCCCAGCATTTT
TRBV5-4	TRBD1	14	NA	TRBJ1-1	CASSLRTGLTEAFF	TGTGCCAGCAGCTTGAGGACAGGACTAACTGAAGCTTTCTTT
TRBV5-1	TRBD1	17	NA	TRBJ2-2	CASSFGQGAKNTGELFF	TGCGCCAGCAGCTTTGGACAGGGGGCGAAGAACACCGGGGAGCTGTTTTTT
TRBV6-5	NA	14	NA	TRBJ1-1	CASSSFEGGTEAFF	TGTGCCAGCAGTTCGTTCGAGGGGGGCACTGAAGCTTTCTTT
TRBV28	TRBD2	14	NA	TRBJ2-7	CASSLGGGPYEQYF	TGTGCCAGCAGTTTAGGCGGGGGACCCTACGAGCAGTACTTC
TRBV2	NA	15	NA	TRBJ2-5	CASSVMGRSEGTQYF	TGTGCCAGCAGTGTGATGGGGCGGTCCGAGGGGACCCAGTACTTC
TRBV5-1	TRBD2	16	once	TRBJ2-5	CASSLGPSGFQETQYF	TGCGCCAGCAGCTTGGGCCCTAGCGGGTTCCAAGAGACCCAGTACTTC
TRBV5-1	TRBD2	16	NA	TRBJ2-1	CASSRIAGSSYNEQFF	TGCGCCAGCAGCAGAATAGCGGGGAGCTCCTACAATGAGCAGTTCTTC
TRBV28	TRBD1	13	few	TRBJ1-5	CASSGQGNQPQHF	TGTGCCAGCAGTGGACAGGGCAATCAGCCCCAGCATTTT
TRBV5-1	NA	14	NA	TRBJ1-1	CASSWRGMNTEAFF	TGCGCCAGCAGCTGGAGGGGTATGAACACTGAAGCTTTCTTT
TRBV5-1	TRBD1	13	NA	TRBJ1-3	CASGQGSGNTIYF	TGCGCCAGTGGACAGGGAAGTGGAAACACCATATATTTT
TRBV15	TRBD2	15	NA	TRBJ2-7	CATSREGGSRNEQYF	TGTGCCACCAGCAGAGAAGGCGGGAGTCGGAACGAGCAGTACTTC
TRBV7-9	TRBD1	14	once	TRBJ1-2	CASSGTWTGYGYTF	TGTGCCAGCAGCGGAACCTGGACAGGCTATGGCTACACCTTC
TRBV27	NA	14	NA	TRBJ1-6	CASSFRTVRSALHF	TGTGCCAGCAGTTTCCGGACAGTCCGGTCGGCCCTCCACTTT
TRBV27	NA	13	NA	TRBJ1-5	CASSLGGVGAQHF	TGTGCCAGCAGTTTAGGAGGGGTTGGGGCCCAGCATTTT
TRBV5-1	TRBD1	15	NA	TRBJ2-1	CASSDGTGGLGEQFF	TGCGCCAGCAGCGACGGGACAGGGGGCCTCGGTGAGCAGTTCTTC
TRBV5-1	TRBD2	15	NA	TRBJ2-5	CASSLASGRGETQYF	TGCGCCAGCAGCTTGGCTAGCGGGAGAGGGGAGACCCAGTACTTC
TRBV14	NA	17	few	TRBJ1-1	CASSITAGPLMNTEAFF	TGTGCCAGCAGCATCACAGCCGGACCTCTTATGAACACTGAAGCTTTCTTT